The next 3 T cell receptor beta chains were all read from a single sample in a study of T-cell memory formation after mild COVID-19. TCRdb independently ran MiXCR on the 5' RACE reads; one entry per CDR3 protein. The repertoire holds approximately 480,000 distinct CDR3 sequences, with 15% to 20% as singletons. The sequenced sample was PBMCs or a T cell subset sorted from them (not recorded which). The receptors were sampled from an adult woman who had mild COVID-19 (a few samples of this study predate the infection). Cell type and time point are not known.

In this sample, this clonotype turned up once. The CDR3 coding sequence is TGTGCCAGCAGTTACGAGGGCTCACACACAGATACGCAGTATTTT. This encodes CASSYEGSHTDTQYF. J is TRBJ2-3 and V is TRBV6-5, with D possibly being TRBD2 (5 bases). Germline V gene data show CDR1 as MNHEY and CDR2 as SVGAGI. The CDR3 has 15 residues. The V and J ends lost 2 bases and 2 bases respectively, with 11 bases between them.

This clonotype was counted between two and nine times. For the CDR3, the DNA is TGTGCCAGCAGCTCGACCTCCGGGCCCACTGACGGTGGCTACACCTTC. It encodes CASSSTSGPTDGGYTF. This chain links TRBV5-5 with TRBJ1-2; D is undetermined. CDR1 and CDR2 from the germline V gene are SGHKS and YYEKEE (reference sequence). The CDR3 covers 16 residues. V was shortened by 3 bases and J by 7 bases, with 22 bases between the two germline ends.

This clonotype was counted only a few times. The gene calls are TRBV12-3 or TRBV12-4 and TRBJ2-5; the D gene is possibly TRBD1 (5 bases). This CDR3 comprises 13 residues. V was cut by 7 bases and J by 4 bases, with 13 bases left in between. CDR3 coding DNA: TGTGCCAGCACCTTGCAGGGAAGAGAGACCCAGTACTTC. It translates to CASTLQGRETQYF.